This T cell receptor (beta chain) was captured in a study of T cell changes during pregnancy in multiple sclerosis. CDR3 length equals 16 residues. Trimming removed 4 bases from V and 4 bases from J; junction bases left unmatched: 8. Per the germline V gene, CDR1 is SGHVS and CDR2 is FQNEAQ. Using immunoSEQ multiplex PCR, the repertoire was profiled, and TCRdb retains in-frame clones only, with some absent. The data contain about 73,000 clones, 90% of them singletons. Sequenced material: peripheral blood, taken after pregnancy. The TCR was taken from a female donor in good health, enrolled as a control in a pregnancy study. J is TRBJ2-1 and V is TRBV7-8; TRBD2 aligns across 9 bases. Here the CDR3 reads CASSSIGSGRYNEQFF. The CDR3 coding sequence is TGTGCCAGCAGCTCCATAGGCAGCGGGAGGTACAATGAGCAGTTCTTC. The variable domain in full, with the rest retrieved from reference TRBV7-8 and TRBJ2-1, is GAGVSQSPRYKVAKRGQDVALRCDPISGHVSLFWYQQALGQGPEFLTYFQNEAQLDKSGLPSDRFFAERPEGSVSTLKIQRTQQEDSAVYLCASSSIGSGRYNEQFFGPGTRLTVL.